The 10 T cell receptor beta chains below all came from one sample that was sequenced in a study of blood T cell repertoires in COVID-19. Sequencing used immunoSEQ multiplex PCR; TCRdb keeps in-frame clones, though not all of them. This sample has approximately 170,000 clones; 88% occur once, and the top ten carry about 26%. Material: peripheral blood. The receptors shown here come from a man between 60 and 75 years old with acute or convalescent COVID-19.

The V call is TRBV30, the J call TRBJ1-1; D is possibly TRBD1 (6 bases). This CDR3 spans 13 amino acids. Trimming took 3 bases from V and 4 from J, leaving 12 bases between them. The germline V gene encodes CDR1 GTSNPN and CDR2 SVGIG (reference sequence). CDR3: CAWRIRGTTEAFF. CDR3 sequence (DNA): TGTGCCTGGAGGATCAGGGGTACCACTGAAGCTTTCTTT.

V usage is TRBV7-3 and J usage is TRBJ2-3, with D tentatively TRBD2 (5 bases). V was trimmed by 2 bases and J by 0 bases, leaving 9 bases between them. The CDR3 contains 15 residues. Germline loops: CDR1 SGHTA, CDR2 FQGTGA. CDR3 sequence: CASSLQAASTDTQYF. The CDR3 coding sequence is TGTGCCAGCAGCTTACAAGCGGCTAGCACAGATACGCAGTATTTT.

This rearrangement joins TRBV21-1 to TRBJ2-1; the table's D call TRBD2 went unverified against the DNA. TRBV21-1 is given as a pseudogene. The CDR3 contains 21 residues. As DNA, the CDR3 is TGTGCCAGCAGCAAAACGGGTGAAGGGCTAGCGGGATTTAGCTCCTACAATGAGCAGTTCTTC. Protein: CASSKTGEGLAGFSSYNEQFF.

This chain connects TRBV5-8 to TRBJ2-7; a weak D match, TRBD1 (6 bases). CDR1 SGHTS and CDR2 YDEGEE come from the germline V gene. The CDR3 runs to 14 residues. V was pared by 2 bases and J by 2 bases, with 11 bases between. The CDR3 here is CASSLTGSTYEQYV. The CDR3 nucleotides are TGTGCCAGCAGCTTAACAGGGAGTACCTACGAGCAGTACGTC.

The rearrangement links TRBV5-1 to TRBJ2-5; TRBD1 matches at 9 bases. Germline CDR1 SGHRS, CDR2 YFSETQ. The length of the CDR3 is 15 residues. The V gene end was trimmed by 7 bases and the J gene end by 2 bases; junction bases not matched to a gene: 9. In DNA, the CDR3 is TGCGCCAGCGGGCTTCTACAGGGGGCACAAGAGACCCAGTACTTC. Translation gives CASGLLQGAQETQYF.

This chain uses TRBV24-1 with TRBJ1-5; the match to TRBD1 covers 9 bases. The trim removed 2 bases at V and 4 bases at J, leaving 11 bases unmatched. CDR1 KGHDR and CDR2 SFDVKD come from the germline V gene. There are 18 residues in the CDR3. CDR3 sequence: CATSDWGPRDRVNQPQHF. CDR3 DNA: TGTGCCACCAGTGATTGGGGCCCCAGGGACAGGGTTAATCAGCCCCAGCATTTT.

Written as DNA, the CDR3 is TGTGCCAGCAGAACGGGACAGGGGAATGAAGCTTTCTTT. Encoded protein: CASRTGQGNEAFF. The rearrangement joins TRBV6-5 to TRBJ1-1; 10 bases map to TRBD1. Trimming cost V 6 bases and J 7 bases; bases outside gene matches: 5. The CDR3 covers 13 residues. Per the germline V gene, CDR1 is MNHEY and CDR2 is SVGAGI.

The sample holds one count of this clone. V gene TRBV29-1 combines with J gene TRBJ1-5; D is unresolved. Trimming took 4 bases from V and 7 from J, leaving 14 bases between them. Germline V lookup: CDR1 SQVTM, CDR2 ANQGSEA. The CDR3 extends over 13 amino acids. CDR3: CSVASRLDQPQHF. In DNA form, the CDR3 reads TGCAGCGTTGCAAGCCGCCTAGACCAGCCCCAGCATTTT.

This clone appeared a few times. In nucleotides, the CDR3 is TGTGCCAGCACCCCCGGGACAGATTATAACTATGGCTACACCTTC. The encoded protein is CASTPGTDYNYGYTF. V usage is TRBV2 and J usage is TRBJ1-2; 7 nucleotides line up with TRBD1. The junction had 9 bases not matched to a gene; V was cut back by 7 bases and J by 1 base. CDR1 is SNHLY, CDR2 FYNNEI, per germline. The CDR3 consists of 15 residues. Together with reference TRBV2 and TRBJ1-2, the CDR3 gives the full variable domain: EPEVTQTPSHQVTQMGQEVILRCVPISNHLYFYWYRQILGQKVEFLVSFYNNEISEKSEIFDDQFSVERPDGSNFTLKIRSTKLEDSAMYFCASTPGTDYNYGYTFGSGTRLTVV.

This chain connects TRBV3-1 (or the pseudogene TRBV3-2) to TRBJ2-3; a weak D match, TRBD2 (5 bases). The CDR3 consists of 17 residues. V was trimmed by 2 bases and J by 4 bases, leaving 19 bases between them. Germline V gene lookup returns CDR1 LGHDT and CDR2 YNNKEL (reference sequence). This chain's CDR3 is CASSQFLSGKKPDTQYF. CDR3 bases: TGTGCCAGCAGCCAATTCTTAAGCGGAAAGAAACCAGATACGCAGTATTTT.